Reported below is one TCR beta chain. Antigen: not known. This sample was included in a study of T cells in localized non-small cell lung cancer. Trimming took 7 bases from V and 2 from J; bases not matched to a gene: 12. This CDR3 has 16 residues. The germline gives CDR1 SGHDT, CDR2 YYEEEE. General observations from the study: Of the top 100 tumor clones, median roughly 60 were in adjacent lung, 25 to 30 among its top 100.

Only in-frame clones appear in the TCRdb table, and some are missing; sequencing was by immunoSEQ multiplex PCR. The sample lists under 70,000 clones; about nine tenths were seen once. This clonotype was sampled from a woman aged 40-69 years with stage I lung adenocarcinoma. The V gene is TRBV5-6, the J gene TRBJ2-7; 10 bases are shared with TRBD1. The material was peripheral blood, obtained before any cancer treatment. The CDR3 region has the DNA TGTGCCAGCTCCGGGACAGGGGTCATTGAGGCCTACGAGCAGTACTTC. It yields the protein CASSGTGVIEAYEQYF.